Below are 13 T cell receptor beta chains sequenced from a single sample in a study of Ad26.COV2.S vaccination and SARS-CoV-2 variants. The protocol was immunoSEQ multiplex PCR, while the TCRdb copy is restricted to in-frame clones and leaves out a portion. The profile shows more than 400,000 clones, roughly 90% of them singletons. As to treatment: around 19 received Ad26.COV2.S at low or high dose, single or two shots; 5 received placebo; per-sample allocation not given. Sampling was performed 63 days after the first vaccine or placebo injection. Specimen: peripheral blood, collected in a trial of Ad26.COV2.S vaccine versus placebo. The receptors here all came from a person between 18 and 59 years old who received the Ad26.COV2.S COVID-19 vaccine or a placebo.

The CDR3 loop reads CASSSYRGSYEQYF. The CDR3 nucleotides read TGTGCCAGCAGCTCATACAGGGGATCCTACGAGCAGTACTTC. This sequence joins TRBV11-2 and TRBJ2-7, with TRBD1 matching over 7 bases. Germline V lookup: CDR1 SGHAT, CDR2 FQNNGV. The junction had 4 bases not matched to a gene; V was cut back by 4 bases and J by 1 base. The CDR3 has 14 residues. Complete variable domain (other parts from reference TRBV11-2 and TRBJ2-7): EAGVAQSPRYKIIEKRQSVAFWCNPISGHATLYWYQQILGQGPKLLIQFQNNGVVDDSQLPKDRFSAERLKGVDSTLKIQPAKLEDSAVYLCASSSYRGSYEQYFGPGTRLTVT.

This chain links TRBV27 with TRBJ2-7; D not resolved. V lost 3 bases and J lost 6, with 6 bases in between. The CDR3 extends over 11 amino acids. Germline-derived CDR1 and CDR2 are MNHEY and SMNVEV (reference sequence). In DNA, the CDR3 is TGTGCCAGCAGTTTTGGAAGCGAGCAGTACTTC. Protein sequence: CASSFGSEQYF.

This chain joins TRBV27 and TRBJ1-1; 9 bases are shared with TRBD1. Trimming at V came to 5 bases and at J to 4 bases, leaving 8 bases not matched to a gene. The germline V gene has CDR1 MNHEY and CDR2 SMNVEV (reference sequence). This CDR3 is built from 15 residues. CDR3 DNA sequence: TGTGCCAGCAGTCCTAGGACAGGGGTTGGCACTGAAGCTTTCTTT. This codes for CASSPRTGVGTEAFF.

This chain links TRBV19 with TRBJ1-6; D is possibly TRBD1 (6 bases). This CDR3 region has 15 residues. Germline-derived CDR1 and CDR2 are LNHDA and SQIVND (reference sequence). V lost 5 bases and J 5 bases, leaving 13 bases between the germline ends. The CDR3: CASSRGGGDNSPLHF. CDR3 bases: TGTGCCAGTAGTCGGGGGGGCGGCGATAATTCACCCCTCCACTTT.

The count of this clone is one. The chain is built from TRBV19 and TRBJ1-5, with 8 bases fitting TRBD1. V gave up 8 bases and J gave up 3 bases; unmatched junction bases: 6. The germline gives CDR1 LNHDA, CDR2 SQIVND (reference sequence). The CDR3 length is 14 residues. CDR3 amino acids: CASSDRAFNQPQHF. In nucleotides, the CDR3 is TGTGCCAGTTCGGACAGGGCTTTCAATCAGCCCCAGCATTTT.

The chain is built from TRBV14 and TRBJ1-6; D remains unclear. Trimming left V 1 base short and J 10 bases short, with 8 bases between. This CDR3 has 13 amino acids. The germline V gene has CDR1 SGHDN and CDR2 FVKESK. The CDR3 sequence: CASSQALVSPLHF. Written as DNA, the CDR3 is TGTGCCAGCAGCCAAGCCCTAGTCTCACCCCTCCACTTT.

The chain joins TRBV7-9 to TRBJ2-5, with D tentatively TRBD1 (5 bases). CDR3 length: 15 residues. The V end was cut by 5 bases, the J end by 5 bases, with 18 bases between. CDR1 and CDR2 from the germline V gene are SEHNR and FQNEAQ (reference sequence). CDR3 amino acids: CASSARVLPGETQYF. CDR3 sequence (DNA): TGTGCCAGCAGCGCCAGGGTCCTCCCAGGGGAGACCCAGTACTTC.

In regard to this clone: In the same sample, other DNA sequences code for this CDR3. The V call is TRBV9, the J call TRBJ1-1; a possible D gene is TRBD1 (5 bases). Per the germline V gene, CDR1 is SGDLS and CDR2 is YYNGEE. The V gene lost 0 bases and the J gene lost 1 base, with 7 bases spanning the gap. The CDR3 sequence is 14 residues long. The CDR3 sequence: CASSVVGQNTEAFF. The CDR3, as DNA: TGTGCCAGCAGCGTAGTTGGACAGAACACTGAAGCTTTCTTT.

DNA for the CDR3: TGTGCCAGCAGATCCAGGGGACCTTCGTATTCACCCCTCCACTTT. It translates to CASRSRGPSYSPLHF. The J gene is TRBJ1-6, the V gene TRBV5-6; TRBD1 is a possible D gene (6 bases). The CDR3 extends over 15 amino acids. Looked up from germline, CDR1 is SGHDT and CDR2 is YYEEEE. Trimming pared 5 bases from V and 8 bases from J, leaving 17 bases between. The variable domain in full, with the rest retrieved from reference TRBV5-6 and TRBJ1-6, is DAGVTQSPTHLIKTRGQQVTLRCSPKSGHDTVSWYQQALGQGPQFIFQYYEEEERQRGNFPDRFSGHQFPNYSSELNVNALLLGDSALYLCASRSRGPSYSPLHFGNGTRLTVT.

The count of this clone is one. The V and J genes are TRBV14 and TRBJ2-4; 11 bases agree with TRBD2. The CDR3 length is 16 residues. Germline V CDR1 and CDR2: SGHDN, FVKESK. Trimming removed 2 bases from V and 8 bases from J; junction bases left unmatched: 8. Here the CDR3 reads CASSQNSGGVSDIQYF. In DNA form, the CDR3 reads TGTGCCAGCAGCCAAAATAGCGGGGGGGTTTCTGACATTCAGTACTTC.

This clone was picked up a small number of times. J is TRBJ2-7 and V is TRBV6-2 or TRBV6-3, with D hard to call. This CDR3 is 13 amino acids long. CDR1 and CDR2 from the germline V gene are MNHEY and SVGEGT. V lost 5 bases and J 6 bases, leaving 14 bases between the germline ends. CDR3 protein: CASSPNLPPEQYF. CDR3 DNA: TGTGCCAGCAGTCCAAACCTACCTCCCGAGCAGTACTTC.

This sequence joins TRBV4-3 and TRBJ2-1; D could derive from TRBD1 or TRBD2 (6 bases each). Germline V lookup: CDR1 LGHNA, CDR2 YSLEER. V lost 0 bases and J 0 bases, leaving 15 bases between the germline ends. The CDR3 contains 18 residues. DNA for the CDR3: TGCGCCAGCAGCCAAGATCACCGGGGGCTTAGCTCCTACAATGAGCAGTTCTTC. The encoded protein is CASSQDHRGLSSYNEQFF.

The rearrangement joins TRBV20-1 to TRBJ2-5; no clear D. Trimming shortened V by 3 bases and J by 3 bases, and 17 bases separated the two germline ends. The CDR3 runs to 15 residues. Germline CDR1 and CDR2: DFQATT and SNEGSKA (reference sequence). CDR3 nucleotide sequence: TGCAGTGCTAGTGGGCGTGGAGTTAGGGAAGAGACCCAGTACTTC. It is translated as CSASGRGVREETQYF.